The text below deals with one T cell receptor beta chain. As yet, its antigen is unknown. Amplification used 60 Vbeta primers and 13 Jbeta primers. Produced via immunoSEQ multiplex PCR; TCRdb's table is partial and in-frame only. The sample shows 200,000 to 250,000 clones, about 74% of them seen only once. These data come from a study of cytomegalovirus exposure and HLA in healthy donors. Overall study results and limits: Among immune exposure information, only CMV serostatus was available.

The junction had 12 bases not matched to a gene; V was cut back by 4 bases and J by 6 bases. Germline CDR1 and CDR2: SNHLY and FYNNEI. This CDR3 region has 16 residues. The sequenced sample consisted of PBMCs. The clonotype was recovered from a man in his forties or fifties in good health and CMV-seronegative. The rearrangement uses TRBV2 and TRBJ2-3; TRBD1 matches at 8 bases. The CDR3 loop is CASSVDREYGVDTQYF. The CDR3 region has the DNA TGTGCCAGCAGTGTGGACAGGGAGTATGGTGTGGATACGCAGTATTTT. Full variable domain (outside the CDR3, taken from reference TRBV2 and TRBJ2-3): EPEVTQTPSHQVTQMGQEVILRCVPISNHLYFYWYRQILGQKVEFLVSFYNNEISEKSEIFDDQFSVERPDGSNFTLKIRSTKLEDSAMYFCASSVDREYGVDTQYFGPGTRLTVL.